What follows are 12 T cell receptor beta chains derived from one specimen sequenced in a study of liver allograft versus peripheral blood T cells. Study information: In transplanted livers, T cell receptor repertoires were compared with those found in the recipients' peripheral blood.

TCRdb re-called the reads through MiXCR, storing one row per CDR3 protein. Among thousands of distinct CDR3 sequences, roughly 20% were seen once, and the ten largest hold 5% to 6.5%. The origin of the receptors is a human patient who had a liver transplant. Certain T cells may be donor cells from the graft.

In its sample, this clonotype was seen a few times. The V and J genes are TRBV30 and TRBJ2-5, with D hard to call. Germline values: CDR1 GTSNPN, CDR2 SVGIG (reference sequence). This CDR3 contains 15 residues. Trimming removed 4 bases from V and 1 base from J, with 16 bases in between. The CDR3 loop reads CAWNKRAGPQETQYF. CDR3 DNA sequence: TGTGCCTGGAATAAAAGGGCCGGACCCCAAGAGACCCAGTACTTC.

In this sample, this clonotype is medium-sized. The chain's CDR3 is CASSPVGGASTDTQYF. CDR3 sequence (DNA): TGTGCCAGCTCACCAGTGGGGGGGGCAAGCACAGATACGCAGTATTTT. The chain carries TRBV18 and TRBJ2-3, with D possibly TRBD2 on 7 matching bases. The V end lost 2 bases, the J end lost 0 bases, and 12 bases lay between the germline ends. This CDR3 comprises 16 residues. CDR1 KGHSH and CDR2 LQKENI come from the germline V gene. Combining the CDR3 with reference TRBV18 and TRBJ2-3 gives the whole variable domain NAGVMQNPRHLVRRRGQEARLRCSPMKGHSHVYWYRQLPEEGLKFMVYLQKENIIDESGMPKERFSAEFPKEGPSILRIQQVVRGDSAAYFCASSPVGGASTDTQYFGPGTRLTVL.

J is TRBJ1-6 and V is TRBV20-1; 9 bases map to TRBD1. V dropped 5 bases and J dropped 5; count of bases not matched to a gene: 7. Germline V gene lookup returns CDR1 DFQATT and CDR2 SNEGSKA (reference sequence). The CDR3 totals 15 residues. CDR3 in DNA: TGCAGTGCTTTCTATGGGACAGGGAATAATTCACCCCTCCACTTT. This encodes CSAFYGTGNNSPLHF.

This chain connects TRBV11-3 to TRBJ2-2, with D perhaps TRBD2 (5 bases). The V and J ends lost 0 bases and 8 bases respectively, with 7 bases between them. In germline, CDR1 is SGHNT, CDR2 YENEEA. This CDR3 spans 13 amino acids. CDR3 sequence: CASSLDEGGELFF. The CDR3 DNA reads as TGTGCCAGCAGCTTAGATGAGGGAGGGGAGCTGTTTTTT.

This clonotype was counted only a few times. The chain joins TRBV7-3 to TRBJ1-3; tentative D call: TRBD1 (5 bases). CDR3 length: 14 residues. Germline CDR1 is SGHTA and CDR2 is FQGTGA. V lost 5 bases and J lost 1, with 9 bases in between. The CDR3 region is CASSPGLSGNTIYF. CDR3 nucleotides: TGTGCCAGCAGCCCGGGACTTTCTGGAAACACCATATATTTT. The whole variable domain, filled in from reference TRBV7-3 and TRBJ1-3, reads GAGVSQTPSNKVTEKGKYVELRCDPISGHTALYWYRQSLGQGPEFLIYFQGTGAADDSGLPNDRFFAVRPEGSVSTLKIQRTERGDSAVYLCASSPGLSGNTIYFGEGSWLTVV.

This clonotype was observed a handful of times. The chain links TRBV20-1 to TRBJ2-7, with D perhaps TRBD2 (5 bases). Trimming pared 1 base from V and 5 bases from J, leaving 12 bases between. CDR3 length equals 13 residues. Per the germline V gene, CDR1 is DFQATT and CDR2 is SNEGSKA (reference sequence). The CDR3 spells CSARGTVLNEQYF. Here the CDR3 DNA reads TGCAGTGCTAGAGGGACTGTTCTAAACGAGCAGTACTTC.

The J gene is TRBJ1-5, the V gene TRBV19; D unclear. Trimming left V 7 bases short and J 6 bases short, with 10 bases between. Germline lookup yields CDR1 LNHDA and CDR2 SQIVND (reference sequence). The length of the CDR3 is 12 residues. CDR3 DNA: TGTGCCAGTACCCATGCTAGTCAGCCCCAGCATTTT. As protein: CASTHASQPQHF.

This clonotype is medium-sized (0.01 to 0.1%) by share. V is TRBV6-1 and J is TRBJ2-1, with 7 positions matching TRBD1. The V gene end was trimmed by 6 bases and the J gene end by 7 bases; junction bases not matched to a gene: 9. The length of the CDR3 is 14 residues. Germline CDR1 MNHNS, CDR2 SASEGT. CDR3 amino acids: CASRTGVGRNEQFF. CDR3 bases: TGTGCCAGCAGAACAGGGGTGGGACGGAATGAGCAGTTCTTC.

The chain employs TRBV30 and TRBJ2-2; weak D call: TRBD1 (5 bases). V lost 1 base and J 6 bases, leaving 12 bases between the germline ends. The CDR3 contains 14 residues. Germline V gene lookup returns CDR1 GTSNPN and CDR2 SVGIG (reference sequence). CDR3 nucleotide sequence: TGTGCCTGGAGTGGCTGGGCAGGGTCCGGGGAGCTGTTTTTT. It yields the protein CAWSGWAGSGELFF.

This clonotype was detected a few times. V is TRBV6-1 and J is TRBJ1-3; 9 nucleotides agree with TRBD1. V shed 6 bases and J 3 bases; nucleotides not matched to a gene: 6. CDR3 length equals 15 residues. CDR1 and CDR2 from the germline V gene are MNHNS and SASEGT. CDR3 sequence reads: CASSLDRGYGNTIYF. In DNA form, the CDR3 reads TGTGCCAGCAGCCTGGACAGGGGATATGGAAACACCATATATTTT.

Concerning this clonotype itself: One base away lies a much larger clone, so this may be a sequencing read error. It is likely a read error, because the conserved phenylalanine at the end of the CDR3 is missing. The rearrangement links TRBV19 to TRBJ2-7; D remains ambiguous. Germline V CDR1 and CDR2: LNHDA, SQIVND (reference sequence). The CDR3 sequence is 15 residues long. V was cut by 0 bases and J by 4 bases, with 13 bases left in between. The chain's CDR3 is CASSIDPSHLYEQYS. DNA of the CDR3: TGTGCCAGTAGTATAGATCCGAGCCACCTTTACGAGCAGTACTCC.

In this sample, this clonotype turned up a few times. The V call is TRBV18, the J call TRBJ2-7, with a weak D call TRBD2 (5 bases). The CDR3 contains 14 residues. Germline CDR1 is KGHSH and CDR2 is LQKENI. Trimming took 1 base from V and 2 from J, leaving 9 bases between them. CDR3 in amino acids: CASSPLTRAYEQYF. The CDR3 DNA reads as TGTGCCAGCTCACCACTAACGCGGGCCTACGAGCAGTACTTC.